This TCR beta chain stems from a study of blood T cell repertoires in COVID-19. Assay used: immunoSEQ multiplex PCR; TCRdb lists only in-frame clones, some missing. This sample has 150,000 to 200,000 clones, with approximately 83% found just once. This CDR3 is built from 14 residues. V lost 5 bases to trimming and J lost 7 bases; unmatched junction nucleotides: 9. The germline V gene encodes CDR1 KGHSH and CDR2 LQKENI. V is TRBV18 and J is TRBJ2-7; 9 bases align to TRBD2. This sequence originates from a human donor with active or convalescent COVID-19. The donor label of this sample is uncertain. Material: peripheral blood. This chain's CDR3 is CASSGGGRAGEQYF. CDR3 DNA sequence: TGTGCCAGCTCAGGAGGCGGGAGGGCCGGAGAGCAGTACTTC.